This T cell receptor (beta chain) stems from a study of blood T cell repertoires in COVID-19. Profiling relied on immunoSEQ multiplex PCR, and the TCRdb table lists in-frame clones only, not all of them. The sample has about 400,000 clones; around nine tenths are singletons. Germline lookup yields CDR1 KGHSH and CDR2 LQKENI. The CDR3 is 18 residues long. The V gene end was trimmed by 4 bases and the J gene end by 0 bases; junction bases not matched to a gene: 9. The chain has TRBV18 and TRBJ2-6; 7 bases map to TRBD1. The sequencing sample was made of peripheral blood. This clonotype was obtained from a human donor in a cohort sampled during active COVID-19. This CDR3 reads CASSRTGQSTSGANVLTF. The CDR3 DNA reads as TGTGCCAGCTCACGTACGGGACAGTCGACCTCTGGGGCCAACGTCCTGACTTTC.